The 4 T cell receptor beta chains presented below share a single source sample, sequenced in a study of Ad26.COV2.S vaccination and SARS-CoV-2 variants. TCRdb's copy holds only in-frame clones and misses some; the assay was immunoSEQ multiplex PCR. The sample holds around 250,000 clones, around nine tenths seen once. Treatment noted: some 20 received Ad26.COV2.S at low or high dose, single or two shots; about 5 received placebo; per-sample allocation not given. The samples date from day 63 after the first vaccine or placebo injection. This specimen was peripheral blood, taken in a trial of Ad26.COV2.S vaccine versus placebo. The receptors were sampled from a person aged 18-65 years who received the Ad26.COV2.S COVID-19 vaccine or a placebo.

The chain employs TRBV27 and TRBJ1-2, with TRBD1 as a possible D gene (6 bases). The CDR3 has 14 residues. Trimming removed 4 bases at V and 8 bases at J, with 17 bases between. Germline V gene sequence: CDR1 MNHEY, CDR2 SMNVEV (reference sequence). The CDR3 nucleotides read TGTGCCAGCAGTTCTCCCCCGGGGGCAGGGGGCTACACCTTC. It specifies CASSSPPGAGGYTF.

The V gene is TRBV7-2, the J gene TRBJ1-1, with TRBD1 matching 7 bases. CDR3 length equals 15 residues. J lost 0 bases, V lost 4 bases, and 5 bases had no gene match. Per germline, CDR1 SGHTA and CDR2 FQGNSA. DNA of the CDR3: TGTGCCAGCAGCTCACAGGGGAGCCTGAACACTGAAGCTTTCTTT. Translation: CASSSQGSLNTEAFF.

Points on this clone: Other DNA sequences of this sample code for an identical CDR3. The rearrangement joins TRBV7-3 to TRBJ1-2; D gene uncertain. V lost 5 bases, J lost 2 bases, and 9 bases lay in between. Germline V gives CDR1 SGHTA, CDR2 FQGTGA. The CDR3 runs to 13 residues. The CDR3 DNA reads TGTGCCAGCAGCCCGGACGGGAACTATGGCTACACCTTC. As protein: CASSPDGNYGYTF.

The rearrangement uses TRBV19 and TRBJ2-1; D unclear. The CDR3 sequence is 11 residues long. CDR1 and CDR2 (germline): LNHDA, SQIVND (reference sequence). The V and J ends lost 1 base and 9 bases respectively, with 4 bases between them. CDR3 sequence: CASSIGLEQFF. For the CDR3, the DNA is TGTGCCAGTAGTATAGGACTTGAGCAGTTCTTC.